This passage covers 10 T cell receptor beta chains from one sample sequenced in a study of OX40 agonist ivuxolimab in advanced cancers. TCRdb keeps only in-frame clones here, not all; method: immunoSEQ multiplex PCR. The sample carries approximately 63,000 clones, roughly nine tenths recorded once. The sequenced sample was CD4+ or CD8+ T cells sorted from blood, obtained in a trial of the OX40 agonist ivuxolimab. These receptors were taken from an adult with an advanced solid tumor such as melanoma, head and neck, liver or kidney cancer.

As for this clone: Other nucleotide sequences from this sample produce the same CDR3. The V and J genes are TRBV7-6 and TRBJ2-7; a weak D match, TRBD2 (6 bases). Between the trimmed V and J ends, which lost 0 bases and 0 bases, there was a span of 12 bases. The CDR3 is 16 residues long. The germline V gene encodes CDR1 SGHVS and CDR2 FNYEAQ. CDR3 residues: CASSLALAGSSYEQYF. The CDR3 bases are TGTGCCAGCAGCTTAGCGCTGGCGGGAAGCTCCTACGAGCAGTACTTC.

The chain is built from TRBV4-3 and TRBJ2-7; 9 nucleotides align to TRBD1. J was trimmed by 3 bases and V by 0 bases; bases with no gene match: 6. The V gene's germline CDR1 is LGHNA and CDR2 YSLEER. The CDR3 has 16 amino acids. The CDR3 here is CASSQDSGQGGYEQYF. In nucleotides, the CDR3 is TGCGCCAGCAGCCAAGACTCGGGACAGGGCGGCTACGAGCAGTACTTC.

The J gene is TRBJ1-1, the V gene TRBV6-5; D is ambiguous. The CDR3 is 15 amino acids. The V end lost 9 bases, the J end lost 0 bases, and 17 bases lay between the germline ends. The V gene's germline CDR1 is MNHEY and CDR2 SVGAGI. In DNA, the CDR3 is TGTGCCAGTGATCGTGCAGCGTCCTTGAACACTGAAGCTTTCTTT. This gives the protein CASDRAASLNTEAFF.

V and J are TRBV6-5 and TRBJ1-2, with TRBD1 matching 7 bases. Germline CDR1 is MNHEY and CDR2 is SVGAGI. With V trimmed by 4 bases and J by 3 bases, 5 bases remained unmatched. The CDR3 loop spans 14 amino acids. CDR3 nucleotides: TGTGCCAGCAGTTCGGGACAGAGTTACTATGGCTACACCTTC. It codes for CASSSGQSYYGYTF.

V and J are TRBV27 and TRBJ2-5, with 14 nucleotides matching TRBD2. With the DNA end fitting TRBJ2-7 better, the J assignment may be wrong. Germline CDR1 is MNHEY and CDR2 is SMNVEV (reference sequence). This CDR3 has 15 amino acids. The CDR3 coding sequence is TGTGCCAGCGGGACTAGCGGGGGAGTATCCTACGAGCAGTACTTC. Its translation: CASGTSGGVSYEQYF.

The chain recombines TRBV6-5 with TRBJ2-7, with D perhaps TRBD1 or TRBD2 (6 bases each). This CDR3 comprises 15 residues. V shed 0 bases and J shed 4 bases, with 13 bases lying between them. The germline V gene has CDR1 MNHEY and CDR2 SVGAGI. In nucleotides, the CDR3 is TGTGCCAGCAGTTACTCAGTAGGGGGGTTTTACGAGCAGTACTTC. Translated: CASSYSVGGFYEQYF.

This rearrangement joins TRBV4-2 to TRBJ2-4, with 8 positions matching TRBD2. Germline values: CDR1 LGHNA, CDR2 YNFKEQ. This CDR3 region has 16 residues. V lost 0 bases to trimming and J lost 9 bases; unmatched junction nucleotides: 10. The CDR3 DNA sequence: TGTGCCAGCAGCCAAGATAGCAGCAGCGGGAGTAGCATTCAGTACTTC. Translating it yields CASSQDSSSGSSIQYF.

V gene TRBV30 combines with J gene TRBJ1-1; D is perhaps TRBD1 (5 bases). Trimming removed 4 bases at V and 7 bases at J, with 13 bases between. This CDR3 has 12 residues. CDR1 and CDR2 from the germline V gene are GTSNPN and SVGIG (reference sequence). CDR3 sequence reads: CAWNRGANEAFF. The CDR3 DNA reads as TGTGCCTGGAACCGAGGGGCCAATGAAGCTTTCTTT.

The rearrangement joins TRBV9 to TRBJ2-1; D is possibly TRBD1 or TRBD2 (6 bases each). The germline CDR1 and CDR2 sequences are SGDLS and YYNGEE. The CDR3 has 17 residues. Trimming took off 4 bases at V and 5 bases at J, with 22 bases between the two ends. The CDR3 sequence is CASSPRTAEGGDNEQFF. DNA of the CDR3: TGTGCCAGCAGCCCTAGGACAGCGGAGGGTGGGGACAATGAGCAGTTCTTC. The entire variable domain, with the rest obtained from reference TRBV9 and TRBJ2-1, is as follows: DSGVTQTPKHLITATGQRVTLRCSPRSGDLSVYWYQQSLDQGLQFLIQYYNGEERAKGNILERFSAQQFPDLHSELNLSSLELGDSALYFCASSPRTAEGGDNEQFFGPGTRLTVL.

The chain joins TRBV7-2 to TRBJ1-1; 9 bases agree with TRBD1. V trimming: 5 bases; J trimming: 0 bases; junction bases outside the gene matches: 7. This CDR3 has 16 residues. Germline V gene data show CDR1 as SGHTA and CDR2 as FQGNSA. The DNA of the CDR3 is TGTGCCAGCAGCGCGGGACAGGGAGGGATGAACACTGAAGCTTTCTTT. It codes for CASSAGQGGMNTEAFF.